The 17 T cell receptor beta chains listed next were all sequenced from one sample in a study of OX40 agonist ivuxolimab in advanced cancers. Libraries were constructed by the immunoSEQ multiplex PCR assay. TCRdb mirrors the immuneACCESS table, restricted to in-frame sequences. Some clones are absent from its copies; in checked studies, under half trace to an unresolved V gene, and the reason for the others is unknown. The sample table lists over 55,000 clones, approximately 78% of them with a count of one. The ten largest clonotypes hold about 5% of the sample. The sample consisted of CD4+ or CD8+ T cells sorted from blood, taken in a trial of the OX40 agonist ivuxolimab. The receptors were sampled from an adult with an advanced solid tumor such as melanoma, head and neck, liver or kidney cancer.

CDR3 nucleotide sequence: TGTGCCAGCAGTCCTCGGGACTCCGGACGAGATACGCAGTATTTT. It yields the protein CASSPRDSGRDTQYF. This chain links TRBV11-3 with TRBJ2-3; possibly TRBD2 for D (6 bases). CDR3 size: 15 residues. The V gene's germline CDR1 is SGHNT and CDR2 YENEEA. Trimming cost V 6 bases and J 5 bases, with 18 bases left between them.

The rearrangement uses TRBV7-8 and TRBJ2-3, with D unresolved. CDR1 is SGHVS, CDR2 FQNEAQ, per germline. Between the trimmed V and J ends, which lost 3 bases and 0 bases, there was a span of 7 bases. The CDR3 loop spans 14 amino acids. The CDR3 nucleotides read TGTGCCAGCAGCTTGTCCCCTAGCACAGATACGCAGTATTTT. This translates into CASSLSPSTDTQYF.

The chain employs TRBV7-2 and TRBJ2-7, with 9 bases matching TRBD1. The trim removed 2 bases at V and 5 bases at J, leaving 7 bases unmatched. This CDR3 region has 15 residues. Per the germline V gene, CDR1 is SGHTA and CDR2 is FQGNSA. CDR3 in amino acids: CASSLSIGQGNEQYF. The CDR3 coding sequence is TGTGCCAGCAGCTTATCTATTGGACAGGGGAACGAGCAGTACTTC. The complete variable domain, with remaining parts taken from reference TRBV7-2 and TRBJ2-7, reads GAGVSQSPSNKVTEKGKDVELRCDPISGHTALYWYRQSLGQGLEFLIYFQGNSAPDKSGLPSDRFSAERTGGSVSTLTIQRTQQEDSAVYLCASSLSIGQGNEQYFGPGTRLTVT.

The chain carries TRBV6-5 and TRBJ1-1, with D uncertain. Germline loops: CDR1 MNHEY, CDR2 SVGAGI. This CDR3 is built from 15 residues. V lost 0 bases, J lost 3 bases, and 11 bases lay in between. The CDR3 protein is CASSYSRQDDTEAFF. The CDR3 coding sequence is TGTGCCAGCAGTTACTCGAGGCAGGACGACACTGAAGCTTTCTTT.

The V and J genes are TRBV29-1 and TRBJ2-1, with D possibly TRBD1 on 7 matching bases. The germline V gene encodes CDR1 SQVTM and CDR2 ANQGSEA. V dropped 8 bases and J dropped 10 bases, with 27 bases sitting between them. The CDR3 has 15 amino acids. The DNA for the CDR3 is TGCAGCTCGACCGCGGGGACAGCGATAACGGTGGAGCAGTTCTTC. This encodes CSSTAGTAITVEQFF.

V usage is TRBV13 and J usage is TRBJ2-5; D call uncertain. This CDR3 comprises 15 residues. Germline V CDR1 and CDR2: PRHDT, FYEKMQ (reference sequence). The V and J ends lost 0 bases and 0 bases respectively, with 8 bases between them. CDR3: CASSLGLGHQETQYF. The CDR3 DNA is TGTGCCAGCAGCTTAGGTCTAGGACACCAAGAGACCCAGTACTTC. The entire variable domain, with the rest obtained from reference TRBV13 and TRBJ2-5, is as follows: AAGVIQSPRHLIKEKRETATLKCYPIPRHDTVYWYQQGPGQDPQFLISFYEKMQSDKGSIPDRFSAQQFSDYHSELNMSSLELGDSALYFCASSLGLGHQETQYFGPGTRLLVL.

This chain joins TRBV5-5 and TRBJ1-3; 11 nucleotides match TRBD1. Germline CDR1 is SGHKS and CDR2 is YYEKEE (reference sequence). The CDR3 consists of 18 residues. V was clipped by 4 bases and J by 0 bases; unmatched bases: 9. CDR3 sequence reads: CASSLGQGVLASGNTIYF. CDR3 nucleotides: TGTGCCAGCAGCCTGGGACAGGGGGTCCTTGCCTCTGGAAACACCATATATTTT.

As to this clone: This specimen includes other DNA sequences encoding the same CDR3. The chain employs TRBV5-1 and TRBJ1-5, with TRBD1 identical over 9 bases. The CDR3 has 15 amino acids. Germline CDR1 reads SGHRS; CDR2 reads YFSETQ. The V segment lost 0 bases and the J segment 2 bases; nucleotides outside the gene matches: 0. The CDR3 sequence: CASSLGQGGNQPQHF. For the CDR3, the DNA is TGCGCCAGCAGCTTGGGACAGGGGGGCAATCAGCCCCAGCATTTT.

The DNA of the CDR3 is TGTGCCAGCAGTTACTCACGGGGCCCTAGCACAGATACGCAGTATTTT. Its translation: CASSYSRGPSTDTQYF. V gene TRBV6-6 combines with J gene TRBJ2-3; perhaps D is TRBD1 or TRBD2 (5 bases each). In germline, CDR1 is MNHNY, CDR2 SVGAGI (reference sequence). V was pared by 0 bases and J by 0 bases, with 10 bases between. This CDR3 is 16 amino acids long.

This clone has only a few counts. The chain employs TRBV6-5 and TRBJ1-6; D is perhaps TRBD1 (5 bases). The length of the CDR3 is 13 residues. V was cut by 8 bases and J by 8 bases, with 13 bases left in between. Germline assignment: CDR1 MNHEY and CDR2 SVGAGI. The CDR3 loop is CASRWGRDSPLHF. The CDR3 DNA follows: TGTGCCAGCCGCTGGGGGAGAGATTCACCCCTCCACTTT.

The chain has TRBV6-1 and TRBJ2-7; 9 nucleotides line up with TRBD2. V shed 10 bases, J shed 3 bases, and the junction held 10 bases outside the gene matches. The CDR3 covers 14 residues. Germline V gene lookup returns CDR1 MNHNS and CDR2 SASEGT. CDR3 nucleotides: TGTGCCACCGATAGCGGGAGTGGAGGCTACGAGCAGTACTTC. This sequence encodes CATDSGSGGYEQYF.

The chain combines TRBV19 with TRBJ2-7; D ambiguous. V lost 10 bases, J lost 2 bases, and 15 bases lay in between. The CDR3 covers 13 residues. Germline CDR1 and CDR2: LNHDA and SQIVND (reference sequence). CDR3 sequence (DNA): TGTGCCACTACAACCTATGGCACCTACGAGCAGTACTTC. This translates into CATTTYGTYEQYF.

V and J are TRBV5-6 and TRBJ1-1; a weak D match, TRBD1 (6 bases). This CDR3 contains 16 residues. V gave up 3 bases and J gave up 6 bases, with 21 bases separating them. Germline V CDR1 and CDR2: SGHDT, YYEEEE. The CDR3 protein is CASSSGGSTGAAEAFF. As DNA, the CDR3 is TGTGCCAGCAGCTCCGGTGGGAGTACGGGGGCGGCTGAAGCTTTCTTT.

V is TRBV7-9 and J is TRBJ1-4, with a possible D match to TRBD1 (5 bases). This CDR3 has 14 amino acids. The V and J ends lost 5 bases and 6 bases respectively, with 13 bases between them. CDR1 SEHNR and CDR2 FQNEAQ come from the germline V gene (reference sequence). This CDR3 is CASSNLRGDEKLFF. DNA of the CDR3: TGTGCCAGCAGCAACCTACGGGGGGATGAAAAACTGTTTTTT.

The genes are TRBV6-1 and TRBJ2-5, with 15 bases lining up with TRBD2. V lost 2 bases and J lost 5; bases outside the gene matches: 9. CDR1 and CDR2 (germline): MNHNS, SASEGT. This CDR3 has 18 residues. Here the CDR3 reads CASSELGLAGGMEETQYF. For the CDR3, the DNA is TGTGCCAGCAGTGAACTTGGACTAGCGGGGGGGATGGAGGAGACCCAGTACTTC.

The gene calls are TRBV21-1 and TRBJ2-1. TRBV21-1 has pseudogene status. CDR3 length: 15 amino acids. CDR3 bases: TGTGCCAGCAGCAAGACACCCTCAGAGGACAATGAGCAGTTCTTC. This gives the protein CASSKTPSEDNEQFF.

This sequence joins TRBV9 and TRBJ2-2; tentatively, D is TRBD1 (6 bases). Germline values: CDR1 SGDLS, CDR2 YYNGEE. The CDR3 has 13 residues. Between the trimmed V and J ends, which lost 5 bases and 4 bases, there was a span of 9 bases. DNA of the CDR3: TGTGCCAGCAGACCACAGGGCACCGGGGAGCTGTTTTTT. It is translated as CASRPQGTGELFF.